This entry lists 25 T cell receptor beta chains sequenced from one sample in a study of CDR3 diversity in severe acne. TCRdb independently ran MiXCR on the PCR reads; one entry per CDR3 protein. Among around 94,000 distinct CDR3 sequences listed, 51% were seen once. The sample consisted of blood. All receptors derive from a male donor with acne.

This clonotype was detected a few times. The genes are TRBV4-3 and TRBJ1-5; possible D gene TRBD1, 6 bases. Germline V lookup: CDR1 LGHNA, CDR2 YSLEER. The CDR3 has 15 residues. V dropped 3 bases and J dropped 3 bases, with 12 bases sitting between them. CDR3 loop: CASSQFGQNNQPQHF. In DNA, the CDR3 is TGCGCCAGCAGCCAGTTTGGACAGAACAATCAGCCCCAGCATTTT.

This chain uses TRBV28 with TRBJ2-7; TRBD2 matches 11 bases. Germline assignment: CDR1 MDHEN and CDR2 SYDVKM. Trimming took 2 bases from V and 3 from J; bases not matched to a gene: 3. CDR3 length: 15 amino acids. Here the CDR3 DNA reads TGTGCCAGCAGTTTAAGTCTAGCGGGAGGCTACGAGCAGTACTTC. Amino acids: CASSLSLAGGYEQYF.

This rearrangement joins TRBV28 to TRBJ2-1, with a tentative D call TRBD1 (5 bases). The V gene lost 8 bases and the J gene lost 4 bases, with 12 bases spanning the gap. This CDR3 comprises 13 residues. Germline-derived CDR1 and CDR2 are MDHEN and SYDVKM. CDR3 region: CASGAPLYNEQFF. Written as DNA, the CDR3 is TGTGCCAGCGGGGCCCCCTTATACAATGAGCAGTTCTTC.

V usage is TRBV12-3 or TRBV12-4 and J usage is TRBJ1-5; TRBD1 matches 7 bases. CDR3 size: 15 residues. V gave up 9 bases and J gave up 0 bases; unmatched junction bases: 8. Here the CDR3 reads CASRLTGNSNQPQHF. CDR3 DNA sequence: TGTGCCAGTCGACTGACAGGGAATAGCAATCAGCCCCAGCATTTT.

V gene TRBV19 combines with J gene TRBJ1-6; maybe TRBD1 (5 bases). Germline CDR1 is LNHDA and CDR2 is SQIVND (reference sequence). The CDR3 is 14 amino acids. The V end was cut by 9 bases, the J end by 10 bases, with 19 bases between. The CDR3 bases are TGTGCCAGCAGCGTTCAGGGTGTAGGGTCACCCCTCCACTTT. It encodes CASSVQGVGSPLHF.

V and J are TRBV12-3 or TRBV12-4 and TRBJ1-1; 10 nucleotides line up with TRBD1. The length of the CDR3 is 16 residues. The V segment lost 0 bases and the J segment 10 bases; nucleotides outside the gene matches: 11. CDR3 bases: TGTGCCAGCAGTTTAGCGCTAATAGATGGGGACAGGGGAGCTTTCTTT. It specifies CASSLALIDGDRGAFF.

This clonotype has more than one count but fewer than ten. The V gene is TRBV27, the J gene TRBJ1-3; D gene uncertain. Trimming pared 6 bases from V and 8 bases from J, leaving 14 bases between. There are 13 residues in the CDR3. Germline V lookup: CDR1 MNHEY, CDR2 SMNVEV (reference sequence). For the CDR3, the DNA is TGTGCCAGCAGGAAGGACGAAAGTGACACCATATATTTT. It encodes CASRKDESDTIYF.

This clonotype occurred many times. The chain recombines TRBV19 with TRBJ2-3, with 9 bases lining up with TRBD1. CDR3 length: 16 amino acids. Trimming cost V 5 bases and J 3 bases; bases outside gene matches: 9. CDR1 is LNHDA and CDR2 is SQIVND in the germline V gene (reference sequence). The CDR3, as DNA: TGTGCCAGTAGTCCTGGGACAGGGTTAGGTACAGATACGCAGTATTTT. It is translated as CASSPGTGLGTDTQYF.

This clonotype came up many times. At one boundary the junction diverges from the germline segment, which might be a read error. The chain uses TRBV7-7 and TRBJ2-5, with TRBD2 matching over 12 bases. This CDR3 has 19 residues. Looked up from germline, CDR1 is SSHAT and CDR2 is FNYEAQ (reference sequence). CDR3 DNA sequence: TGTGCTAGCAGCCCTTCTGTACTAGCGGGAGGTGTTATGTCGGAGACCCAGTACTTC. Protein sequence: CASSPSVLAGGVMSETQYF.

Points on this clonotype: A read error may produce the germline difference seen at one junction end. CDR3 coding DNA: TGTGCCAGCAGCTTTTACAGGGAAATGGACGAGCAGTACTTC. Its protein is CASSFYREMDEQYF. V usage is TRBV5-1 and J usage is TRBJ2-7; weak D call: TRBD1 (6 bases). The CDR3 is 14 amino acids. Germline CDR1 and CDR2: SGHRS and YFSETQ.

In this sample, this clonotype turned up once. This may stem from a read error, because a much larger clone lies one nucleotide away. The chain uses TRBV13 and TRBJ2-1, with TRBD1 as a possible D gene (5 bases). Germline V gene lookup returns CDR1 PRHDT and CDR2 FYEKMQ (reference sequence). The CDR3 contains 15 residues. CDR3 protein: CASSPRAGVVNERFF. Written as DNA, the CDR3 is TGTGCCAGCAGCCCCAGGGCAGGAGTTGTCAATGAGCGGTTCTTC.

This clonotype has ten or more counts. The chain couples TRBV30 to TRBJ2-7, with 8 bases fitting TRBD2. Germline CDR1 and CDR2: GTSNPN and SVGIG (reference sequence). J gave up 3 bases and V 1 base, and 14 bases lay outside the gene matches. This CDR3 comprises 17 residues. The CDR3 here is CAWSAPPRLANVYEQYF. The CDR3 nucleotides are TGTGCCTGGAGTGCACCCCCCCGACTAGCGAATGTCTACGAGCAGTACTTC.

This chain links TRBV29-1 with TRBJ2-7; D perhaps matches TRBD2 (7 bases). The germline V and J ends were trimmed by 7 bases and 6 bases, with 25 bases remaining between them. Germline loops: CDR1 SQVTM, CDR2 ANQGSEA. The CDR3 covers 15 residues. CDR3 bases: TGCAGCGCCCGCTACGCCCAGCGGGACACCTCCGAGCAGTACTTC. Its translation is CSARYAQRDTSEQYF.

This clonotype has only one observation. The chain couples TRBV29-1 to TRBJ2-7; D uncertain. The CDR3 extends over 12 amino acids. CDR1 and CDR2 (germline): SQVTM, ANQGSEA. V was cut by 2 bases and J by 0 bases, with 5 bases left in between. CDR3 DNA: TGCAGCGTTGAAAGTCGCTCCTACGAGCAGTACTTC. Amino acid sequence: CSVESRSYEQYF.

The V and J genes are TRBV29-1 and TRBJ2-2, with 7 positions matching TRBD2. Germline V gene sequence: CDR1 SQVTM, CDR2 ANQGSEA. V lost 7 bases to trimming and J lost 3 bases; unmatched junction nucleotides: 8. CDR3 size: 14 residues. The CDR3 DNA follows: TGCAGCGCCGGACTAGTGGTGCACACCGGGGAGCTGTTTTTT. Translation: CSAGLVVHTGELFF.

The chain uses TRBV2 and TRBJ2-5; 8 nucleotides agree with TRBD2. V lost 4 bases and J lost 3; bases outside the gene matches: 4. This CDR3 spans 14 amino acids. The germline gives CDR1 SNHLY, CDR2 FYNNEI. DNA of the CDR3: TGTGCCAGCAGTGGGACTAGCTCGAAAGAGACCCAGTACTTC. Protein sequence: CASSGTSSKETQYF.

This chain uses TRBV7-9 with TRBJ1-1, with D perhaps matching TRBD1 (5 bases). Trimming took 8 bases from V and 0 from J, leaving 16 bases between them. The CDR3 covers 15 residues. Germline-derived CDR1 and CDR2 are SEHNR and FQNEAQ (reference sequence). The CDR3 reads CASHRDGIMNTEAFF. In DNA form, the CDR3 reads TGTGCCAGCCACCGGGACGGCATCATGAACACTGAAGCTTTCTTT.

Concerning this clonotype itself: Possible read error: a much larger clone is one base away. The V gene is TRBV19, the J gene TRBJ2-1; 7 bases align to TRBD2. The CDR3 loop spans 15 amino acids. V lost 7 bases and J lost 8; bases outside the gene matches: 14. Per germline, CDR1 LNHDA and CDR2 SQIVND (reference sequence). The CDR3 sequence: CASTESGGSWYEQFF. DNA for the CDR3: TGTGCCAGTACTGAATCTGGCGGGAGTTGGTATGAGCAGTTCTTC.

This clonotype is categorized as medium-sized. The J gene is TRBJ1-3, the V gene TRBV20-1; D not certain. V lost 1 base and J 0 bases, leaving 7 bases between the germline ends. This CDR3 is 14 amino acids long. The germline CDR1 and CDR2 sequences are DFQATT and SNEGSKA (reference sequence). The CDR3 region is CSARVPASGNTIYF. The CDR3, as DNA: TGCAGTGCTAGAGTACCGGCCTCTGGAAACACCATATATTTT.

The chain combines TRBV25-1 with TRBJ1-1, with a weak D call TRBD1 (5 bases). This CDR3 region has 16 residues. CDR1 and CDR2 from the germline V gene are MGHDK and SYGVNS. V gave up 3 bases and J gave up 1 base, with 15 bases separating them. CDR3 sequence: CASSDYGGWPNTEAFF. Here the CDR3 DNA reads TGTGCCAGCAGTGATTACGGGGGTTGGCCGAACACTGAAGCTTTCTTT. Supplemented by reference TRBV25-1 and TRBJ1-1, the full variable domain reads EADIYQTPRYLVIGTGKKITLECSQTMGHDKMYWYQQDPGMELHLIHYSYGVNSTEKGDLSSESTVSRIRTEHFPLTLESARPSHTSQYLCASSDYGGWPNTEAFFGQGTRLTVV.

The sample holds many counts of this clonotype. V usage is TRBV7-9 and J usage is TRBJ2-1; D possibly corresponds to TRBD2 (6 bases). V was shortened by 6 bases and J by 9 bases, with 21 bases between the two germline ends. Germline values: CDR1 SEHNR, CDR2 FQNEAQ (reference sequence). The CDR3 sequence is 15 residues long. The CDR3 bases are TGTGCCAGCAGTCTGGCGGGGCTCGGTTCAGGTGAGCAGTTCTTC. Translation: CASSLAGLGSGEQFF.

The chain links TRBV4-1 to TRBJ1-2; no firm D call. Trimming took off 0 bases at V and 2 bases at J, with 10 bases between the two ends. The germline V gene encodes CDR1 MGHRA and CDR2 YSYEKL. The CDR3 runs 15 residues. CDR3 nucleotide sequence: TGCGCCAGCAGCCAAGACTTACAGCAAAACTATGGCTACACCTTC. Translating it yields CASSQDLQQNYGYTF.

This clonotype was seen at least ten times. The V gene is TRBV7-2, the J gene TRBJ1-6, with D unclear. Germline CDR1 SGHTA, CDR2 FQGNSA. V shed 5 bases and J shed 7 bases, with 9 bases lying between them. The CDR3 sequence is 13 residues long. The CDR3 is CASSHPHNSPLHF. DNA of the CDR3: TGTGCCAGCAGCCACCCACACAATTCACCCCTCCACTTT. Complete variable domain (other parts from reference TRBV7-2 and TRBJ1-6): GAGVSQSPSNKVTEKGKDVELRCDPISGHTALYWYRQSLGQGLEFLIYFQGNSAPDKSGLPSDRFSAERTGGSVSTLTIQRTQQEDSAVYLCASSHPHNSPLHFGNGTRLTVT.

The V call is TRBV12-5, the J call TRBJ2-5; 14 bases align to TRBD2. The CDR3 contains 18 residues. Germline V gene data show CDR1 as LGHNT and CDR2 as FRNRAP. The CDR3 DNA follows: TGTGCCAGCAGTTCAGGACTAGCGGGAGGAGGTCCCCAAGAGACCCAGTACTTC. Amino acid sequence: CASSSGLAGGGPQETQYF.

The V and J genes are TRBV29-1 and TRBJ1-3; D is unresolved. Trimming shortened V by 4 bases and J by 8 bases, and 21 bases separated the two germline ends. The length of the CDR3 is 15 residues. Germline V gives CDR1 SQVTM, CDR2 ANQGSEA. This CDR3 reads CSVGLGITYGYTIYF. DNA for the CDR3: TGCAGCGTTGGATTAGGTATTACCTATGGCTACACCATATATTTT.